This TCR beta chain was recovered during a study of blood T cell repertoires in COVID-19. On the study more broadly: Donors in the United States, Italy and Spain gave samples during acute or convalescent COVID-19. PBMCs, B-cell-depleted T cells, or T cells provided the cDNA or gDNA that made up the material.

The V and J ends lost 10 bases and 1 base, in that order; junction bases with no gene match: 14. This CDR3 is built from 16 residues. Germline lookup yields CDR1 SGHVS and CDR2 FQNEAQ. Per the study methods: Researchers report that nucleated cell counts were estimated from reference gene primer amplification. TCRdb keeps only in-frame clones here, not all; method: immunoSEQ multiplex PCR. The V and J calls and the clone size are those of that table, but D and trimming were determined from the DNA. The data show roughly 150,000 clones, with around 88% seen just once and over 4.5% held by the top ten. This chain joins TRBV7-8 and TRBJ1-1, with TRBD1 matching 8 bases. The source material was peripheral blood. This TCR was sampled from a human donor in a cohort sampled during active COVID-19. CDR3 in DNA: TGTGCCACCAAAATACCGACAGGGGTCGGGAACACTGAAGCTTTCTTT. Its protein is CATKIPTGVGNTEAFF.